One TCR beta chain is described in this entry. The antigen is undetermined. These data originate in a study of cytomegalovirus exposure and HLA in healthy donors. The overall study: The approximately 680 first-cohort repertoires and the 100 to 150 validation repertoires shared the same platform, a later analysis reported.

Study results and caveats: For cytomegalovirus status, the classifier reportedly gave diagnoses with high specificity and sensitivity. Among TCR beta chains, those listed as cytomegalovirus-associated numbered around 180. The authors confirmed in vitro that a few CMV-associated chains were specific for CMV antigens.

Some clones are missing from TCRdb's copy, which holds only in-frame ones; the method was immunoSEQ multiplex PCR. The sample shows 150,000 to 200,000 clones, less than 85% of them seen only once. In germline, CDR1 is MGHRA, CDR2 YSYEKL. The CDR3 totals 16 residues. V shed 8 bases, J shed 0 bases, and the junction held 7 bases outside the gene matches. The TCR originated in a man between 18 and 35 years old in good health and CMV-seropositive. V usage is TRBV4-1 and J usage is TRBJ1-6, with TRBD1 matching 7 bases. Sequencing input: PBMCs. The chain's CDR3 is CASETGHSSYNSPLHF. The CDR3 bases are TGCGCCAGCGAGACAGGGCACAGCTCCTATAATTCACCCCTCCACTTT.